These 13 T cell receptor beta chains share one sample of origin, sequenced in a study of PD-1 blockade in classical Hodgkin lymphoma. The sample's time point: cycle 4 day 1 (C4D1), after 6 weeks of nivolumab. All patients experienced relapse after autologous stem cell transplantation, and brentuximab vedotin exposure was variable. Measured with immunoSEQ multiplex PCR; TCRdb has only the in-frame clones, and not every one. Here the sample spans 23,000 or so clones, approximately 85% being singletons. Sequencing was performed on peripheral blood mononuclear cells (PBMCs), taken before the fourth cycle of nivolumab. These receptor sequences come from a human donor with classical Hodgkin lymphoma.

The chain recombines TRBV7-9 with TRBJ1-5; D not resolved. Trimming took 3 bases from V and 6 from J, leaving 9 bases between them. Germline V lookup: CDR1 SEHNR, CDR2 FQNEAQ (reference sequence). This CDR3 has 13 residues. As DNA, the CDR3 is TGTGCCAGCAGCTTGCGGGGAGGTCAGCCCCAGCATTTT. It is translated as CASSLRGGQPQHF.

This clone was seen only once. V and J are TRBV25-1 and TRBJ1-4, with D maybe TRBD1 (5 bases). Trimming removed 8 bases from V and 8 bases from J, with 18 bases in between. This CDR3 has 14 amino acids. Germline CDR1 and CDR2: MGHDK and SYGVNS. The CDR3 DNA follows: TGTGCCAGCCGCGGTGGGGGGGGTTGGGAAAAACTGTTTTTT. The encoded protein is CASRGGGGWEKLFF.

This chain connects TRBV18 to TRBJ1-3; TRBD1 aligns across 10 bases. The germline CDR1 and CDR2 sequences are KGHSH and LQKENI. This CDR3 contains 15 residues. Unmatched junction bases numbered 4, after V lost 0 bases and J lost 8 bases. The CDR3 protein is CASSPPTGGRYTIYF. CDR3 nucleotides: TGTGCCAGCTCACCACCGACAGGGGGCAGGTACACCATATATTTT.

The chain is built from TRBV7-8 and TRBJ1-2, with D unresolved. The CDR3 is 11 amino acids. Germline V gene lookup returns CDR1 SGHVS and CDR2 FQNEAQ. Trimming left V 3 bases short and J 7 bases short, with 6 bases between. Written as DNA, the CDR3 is TGTGCCAGCAGCTTTCGAGGTGGCTACACCTTC. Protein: CASSFRGGYTF.

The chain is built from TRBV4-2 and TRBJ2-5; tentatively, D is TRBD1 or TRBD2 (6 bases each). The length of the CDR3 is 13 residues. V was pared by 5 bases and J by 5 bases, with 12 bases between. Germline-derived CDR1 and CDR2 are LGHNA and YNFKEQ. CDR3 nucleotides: TGTGCCAGCAGCGAGACGGGGGCGGAGACCCAGTACTTC. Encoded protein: CASSETGAETQYF.

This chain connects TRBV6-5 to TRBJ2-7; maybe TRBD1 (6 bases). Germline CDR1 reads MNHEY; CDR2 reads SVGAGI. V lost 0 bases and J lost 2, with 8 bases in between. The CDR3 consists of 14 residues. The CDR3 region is CASSYSRGPYEQYF. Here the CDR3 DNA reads TGTGCCAGCAGTTACTCCAGGGGCCCCTACGAGCAGTACTTC.

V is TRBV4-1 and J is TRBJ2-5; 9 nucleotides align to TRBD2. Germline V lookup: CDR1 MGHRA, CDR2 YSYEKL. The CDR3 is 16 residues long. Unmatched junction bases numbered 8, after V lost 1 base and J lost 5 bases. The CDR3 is CASSQAAGGLAETQYF. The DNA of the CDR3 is TGCGCCAGCAGCCAAGCAGCGGGAGGCTTAGCGGAGACCCAGTACTTC.

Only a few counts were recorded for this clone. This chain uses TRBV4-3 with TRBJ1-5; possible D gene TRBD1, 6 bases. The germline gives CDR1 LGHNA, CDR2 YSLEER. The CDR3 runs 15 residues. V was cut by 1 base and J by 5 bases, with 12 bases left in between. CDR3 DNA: TGCGCCAGCAGCCAAGCCTGGGGGCCTGATCAGCCCCAGCATTTT. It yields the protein CASSQAWGPDQPQHF.

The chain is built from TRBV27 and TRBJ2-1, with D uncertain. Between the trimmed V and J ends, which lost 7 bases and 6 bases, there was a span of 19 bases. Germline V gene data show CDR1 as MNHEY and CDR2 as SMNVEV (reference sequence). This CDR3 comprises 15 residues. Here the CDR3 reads CASTPRAGSFNEQFF. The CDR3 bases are TGTGCCAGCACTCCCCGGGCAGGCAGCTTCAATGAGCAGTTCTTC.

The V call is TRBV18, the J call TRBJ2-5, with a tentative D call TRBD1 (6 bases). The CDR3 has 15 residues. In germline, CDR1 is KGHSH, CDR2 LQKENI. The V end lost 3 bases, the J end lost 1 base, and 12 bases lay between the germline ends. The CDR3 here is CASSPTGWGQETQYF. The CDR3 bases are TGTGCCAGCTCACCTACAGGGTGGGGCCAAGAGACCCAGTACTTC.

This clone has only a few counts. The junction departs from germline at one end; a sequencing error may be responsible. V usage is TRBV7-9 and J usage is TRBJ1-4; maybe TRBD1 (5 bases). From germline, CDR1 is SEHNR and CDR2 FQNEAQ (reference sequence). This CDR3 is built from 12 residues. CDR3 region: CASSSLEKGPTF. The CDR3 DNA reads TGTGCCAGCAGCTCGCTCGAAAAGGGACCGACTTTT.

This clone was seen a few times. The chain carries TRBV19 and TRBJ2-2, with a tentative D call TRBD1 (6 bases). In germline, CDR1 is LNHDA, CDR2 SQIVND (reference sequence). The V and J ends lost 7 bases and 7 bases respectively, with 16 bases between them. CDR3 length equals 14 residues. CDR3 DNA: TGTGCCAGTATTATGAGAGGGGGAAACGGGGAGCTGTTTTTT. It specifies CASIMRGGNGELFF.

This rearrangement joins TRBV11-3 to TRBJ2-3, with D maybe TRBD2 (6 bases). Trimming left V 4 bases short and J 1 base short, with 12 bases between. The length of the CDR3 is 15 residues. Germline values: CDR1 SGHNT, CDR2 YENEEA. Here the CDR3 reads CASSSRTGGTDTQYF. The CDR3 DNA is TGTGCCAGCAGCTCCCGGACGGGGGGCACAGATACGCAGTATTTT.